This T cell receptor beta chain is drawn from a study of identical twins. Study-wide results and caveats: Where out-of-frame alpha sequences were twin-shared, they showed excess low generation probability.

About this clonotype: What it binds is not known.

The CDR3 length is 13 residues. Germline lookup yields CDR1 SGHTA and CDR2 FQGTGA. V was clipped by 3 bases and J by 3 bases, with 8 bases between them. Template switching supplied a universal primer site; unique molecular identifiers were carried on the cDNA. One entry per CDR3 protein results from TCRdb running MiXCR on the 5' RACE reads. The table includes 750,000 to 950,000 distinct CDR3 sequences, 9% to 15% detected once. The sample was also linked to a second study, of yellow fever vaccine responses in identical twins.

The receptor comes from a woman in her late teens or twenties in good health. The sequenced sample consisted of PBMCs. The chain couples TRBV7-3 to TRBJ2-5; unclear D gene. The CDR3 is CASSLEREETQYF. CDR3 nucleotide sequence: TGTGCCAGCAGCTTGGAAAGGGAAGAGACCCAGTACTTC.